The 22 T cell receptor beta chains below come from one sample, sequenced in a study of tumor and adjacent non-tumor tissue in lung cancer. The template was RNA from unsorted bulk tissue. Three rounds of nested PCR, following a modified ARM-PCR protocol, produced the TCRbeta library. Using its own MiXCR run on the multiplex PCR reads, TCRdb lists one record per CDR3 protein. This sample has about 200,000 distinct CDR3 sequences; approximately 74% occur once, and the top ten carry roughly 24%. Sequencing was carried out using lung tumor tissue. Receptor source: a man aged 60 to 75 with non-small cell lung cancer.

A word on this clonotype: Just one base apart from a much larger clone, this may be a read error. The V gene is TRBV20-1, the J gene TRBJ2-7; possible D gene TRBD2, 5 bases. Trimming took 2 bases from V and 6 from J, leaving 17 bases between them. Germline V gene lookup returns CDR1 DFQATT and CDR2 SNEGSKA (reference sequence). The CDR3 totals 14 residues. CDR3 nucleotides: TGCAGTGCTAGATCCGGGATTAAGGCGCTCGAGCAGTACTTC. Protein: CSARSGIKALEQYF.

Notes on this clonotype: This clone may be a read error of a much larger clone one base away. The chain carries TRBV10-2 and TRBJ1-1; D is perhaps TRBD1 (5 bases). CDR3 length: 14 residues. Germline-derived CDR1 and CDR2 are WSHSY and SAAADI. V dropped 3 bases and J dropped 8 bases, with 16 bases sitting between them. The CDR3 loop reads CASSDSYVGAEAFF. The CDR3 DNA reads TGCGCCAGCAGTGACTCGTATGTAGGGGCCGAAGCTTTCTTT.

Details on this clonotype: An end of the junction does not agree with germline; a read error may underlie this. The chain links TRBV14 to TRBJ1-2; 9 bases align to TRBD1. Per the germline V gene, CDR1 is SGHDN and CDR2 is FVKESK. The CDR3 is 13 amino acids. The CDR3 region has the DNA TGTACCAGCAGCTCCGGGACAGGGAGTGGCTACACCTTC. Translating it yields CTSSSGTGSGYTF.

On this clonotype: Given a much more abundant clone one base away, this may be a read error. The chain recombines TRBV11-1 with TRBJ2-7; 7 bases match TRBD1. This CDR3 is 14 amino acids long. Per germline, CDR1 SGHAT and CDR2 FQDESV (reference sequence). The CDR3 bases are TGTGCCAGCAGCCGGGACAGCTTATCCTACGAGCATTACTTC. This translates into CASSRDSLSYEHYF.

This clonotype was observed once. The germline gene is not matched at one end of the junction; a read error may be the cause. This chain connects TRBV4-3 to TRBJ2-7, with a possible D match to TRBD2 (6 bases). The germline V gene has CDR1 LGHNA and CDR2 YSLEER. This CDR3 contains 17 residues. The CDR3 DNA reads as TGCGCCAGCAGTCAAGATCGGGGGTCCCCTTGGGACTACGAGCAGTACTTC. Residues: CASSQDRGSPWDYEQYF.

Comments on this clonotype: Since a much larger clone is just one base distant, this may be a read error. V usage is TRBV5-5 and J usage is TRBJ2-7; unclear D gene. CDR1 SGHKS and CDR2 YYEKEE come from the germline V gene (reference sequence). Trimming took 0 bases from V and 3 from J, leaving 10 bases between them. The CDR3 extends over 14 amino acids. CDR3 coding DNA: TGTGCCAGCAGCTTGGCCCGGATAGTCTACGAGCAGTACTTC. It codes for CASSLARIVYEQYF.

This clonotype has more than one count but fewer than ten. CDR3: CSAQDAGRFYGYTF. In nucleotides, the CDR3 is TGCAGCGCCCAGGACGCGGGACGGTTCTATGGCTACACCTTC. The chain combines TRBV29-1 with TRBJ1-2; a possible D gene is TRBD1 (5 bases). CDR1 and CDR2 (germline): SQVTM, ANQGSEA. With 7 bases removed from V and 4 bases from J, the gap between germline ends came to 19 bases. The CDR3 has 14 amino acids.

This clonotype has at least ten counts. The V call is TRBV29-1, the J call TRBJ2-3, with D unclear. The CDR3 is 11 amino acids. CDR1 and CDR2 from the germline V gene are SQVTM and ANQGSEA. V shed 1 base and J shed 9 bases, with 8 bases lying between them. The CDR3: CSVEAPPTQYF. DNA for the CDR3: TGCAGCGTTGAAGCCCCCCCGACGCAGTATTTT.

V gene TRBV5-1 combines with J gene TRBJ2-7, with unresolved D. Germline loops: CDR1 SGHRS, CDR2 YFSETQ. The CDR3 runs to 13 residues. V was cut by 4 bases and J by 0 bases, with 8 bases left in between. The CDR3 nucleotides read TGCGCCAGCAGCCCAGCAATCTCCTACGAGCAGTACTTC. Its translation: CASSPAISYEQYF.

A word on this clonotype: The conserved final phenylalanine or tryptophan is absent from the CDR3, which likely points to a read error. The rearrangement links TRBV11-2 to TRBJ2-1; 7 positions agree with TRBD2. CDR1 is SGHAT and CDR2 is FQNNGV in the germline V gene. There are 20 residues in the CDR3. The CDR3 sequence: CASSLRRTSGSAPSYNEQFL. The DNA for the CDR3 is TGTGCTAGCAGCTTAAGAAGGACTAGTGGTTCCGCCCCCTCCTACAATGAGCAGTTCTTA.

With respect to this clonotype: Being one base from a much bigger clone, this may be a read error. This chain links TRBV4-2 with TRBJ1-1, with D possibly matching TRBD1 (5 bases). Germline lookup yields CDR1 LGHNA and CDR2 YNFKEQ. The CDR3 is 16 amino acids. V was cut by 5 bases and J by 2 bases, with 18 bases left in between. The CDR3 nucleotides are TGTGCCAGCAGCTCACACATAGAGCAGGGCAACACTGAAGCTTTCTTT. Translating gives CASSSHIEQGNTEAFF.

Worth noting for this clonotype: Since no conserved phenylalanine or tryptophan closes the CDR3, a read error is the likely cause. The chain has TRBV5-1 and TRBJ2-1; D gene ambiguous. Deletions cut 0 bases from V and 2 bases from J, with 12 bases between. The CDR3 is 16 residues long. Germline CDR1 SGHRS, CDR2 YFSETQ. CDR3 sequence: CASSLAGPATYNEQFL. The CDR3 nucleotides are TGCGCCAGCAGCTTGGCCGGGCCAGCCACCTACAATGAGCAGTTCCTC.

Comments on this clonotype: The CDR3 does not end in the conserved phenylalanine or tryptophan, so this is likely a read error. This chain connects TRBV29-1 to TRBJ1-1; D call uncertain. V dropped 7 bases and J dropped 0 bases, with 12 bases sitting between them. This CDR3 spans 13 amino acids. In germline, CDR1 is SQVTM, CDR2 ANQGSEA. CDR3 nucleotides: TGCAGCGCGTTGAGGCAAATGAACACTGAAGCTTTCATT. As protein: CSALRQMNTEAFI.

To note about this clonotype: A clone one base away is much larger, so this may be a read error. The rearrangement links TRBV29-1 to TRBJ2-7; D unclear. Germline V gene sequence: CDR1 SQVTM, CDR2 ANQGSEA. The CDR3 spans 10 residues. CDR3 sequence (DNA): TGCGGCGTTGAATTCCACGAGCAGTACTTC. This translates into CGVEFHEQYF.

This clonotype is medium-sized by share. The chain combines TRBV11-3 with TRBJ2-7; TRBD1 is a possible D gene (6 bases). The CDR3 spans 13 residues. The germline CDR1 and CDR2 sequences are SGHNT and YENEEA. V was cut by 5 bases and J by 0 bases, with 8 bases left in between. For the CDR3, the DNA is TGTGCCAGCAGCATCAGGGGCTCCTACGAGCAGTACTTC. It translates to CASSIRGSYEQYF.

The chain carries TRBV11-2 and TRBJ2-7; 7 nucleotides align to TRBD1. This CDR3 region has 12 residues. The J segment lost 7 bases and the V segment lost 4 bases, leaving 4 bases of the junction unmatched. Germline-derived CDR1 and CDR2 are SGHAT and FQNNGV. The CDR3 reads CASSSTGEEQYF. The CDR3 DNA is TGTGCCAGCAGCTCTACAGGGGAGGAGCAGTACTTC.

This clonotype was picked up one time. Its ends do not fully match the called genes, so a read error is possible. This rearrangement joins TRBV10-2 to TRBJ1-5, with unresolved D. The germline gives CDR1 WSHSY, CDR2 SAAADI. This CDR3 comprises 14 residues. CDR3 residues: CASNESRESQPQHF. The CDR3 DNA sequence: TGCGCCAGCAATGAGTCGAGGGAGAGTCAGCCCCAGCATTTT.

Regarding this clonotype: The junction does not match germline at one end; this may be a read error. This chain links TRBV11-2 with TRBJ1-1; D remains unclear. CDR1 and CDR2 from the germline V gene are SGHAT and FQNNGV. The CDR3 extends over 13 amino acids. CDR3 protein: CASSPEGQTEALF. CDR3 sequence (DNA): TGTGCCAGCAGCCCGGAAGGGCAAACTGAAGCTTTATTT. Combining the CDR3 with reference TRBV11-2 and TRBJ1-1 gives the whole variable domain EAGVAQSPRYKIIEKRQSVAFWCNPISGHATLYWYQQILGQGPKLLIQFQNNGVVDDSQLPKDRFSAERLKGVDSTLKIQPAKLEDSAVYLCASSPEGQTEALFGQGTRLTVV.

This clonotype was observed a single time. CDR3 DNA sequence: TGCGCCAGCAGCTCACGCGGGGGGGGCGTGGAAGAGACCCAGTACTTC. Translated: CASSSRGGGVEETQYF. This chain joins TRBV5-1 and TRBJ2-5; 9 positions agree with TRBD2. J gave up 3 bases and V 3 bases, and 9 bases lay outside the gene matches. Germline assignment: CDR1 SGHRS and CDR2 YFSETQ. The CDR3 is 16 amino acids.

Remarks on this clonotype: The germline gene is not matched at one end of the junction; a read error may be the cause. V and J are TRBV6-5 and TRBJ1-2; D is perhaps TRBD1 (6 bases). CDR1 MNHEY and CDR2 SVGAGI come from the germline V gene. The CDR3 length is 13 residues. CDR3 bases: TGTGCCAGCAGTTACTTCAACAGGGATGGGGAGAACTTT. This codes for CASSYFNRDGENF.

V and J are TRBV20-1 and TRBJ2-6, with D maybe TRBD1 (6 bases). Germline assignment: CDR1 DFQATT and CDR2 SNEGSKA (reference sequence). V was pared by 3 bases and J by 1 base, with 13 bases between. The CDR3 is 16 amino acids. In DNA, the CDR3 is TGCAGTGCTAGTTCAGGGGACGTATCTGGGGCCAACGTCCTGACTTTC. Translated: CSASSGDVSGANVLTF.

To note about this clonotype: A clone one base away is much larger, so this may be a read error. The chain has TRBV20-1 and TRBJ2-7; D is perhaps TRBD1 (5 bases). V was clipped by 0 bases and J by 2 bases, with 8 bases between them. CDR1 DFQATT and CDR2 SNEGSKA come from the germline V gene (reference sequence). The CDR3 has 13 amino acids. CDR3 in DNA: TGCAGTGCTAGAGATTACAGGACCTACGAGCAGTACTTC. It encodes CSARDYRTYEQYF.